The 24 T cell receptor beta chains in this list originate from one sample, sequenced in a study of CD8 T cells in ankylosing spondylitis (dated by TCRdb to about 2017). Overall study results and their limits: Blood from ankylosing spondylitis patients appeared to be characterized by a TCR beta motif composed of several highly homologous amino acid variants.

Their target antigens are unknown. Libraries were built with 5' RACE. TCRdb names Illumina HiSeq 2500 as the instrument used. TCRdb trimmed the raw reads at Q25, called clones with MiXCR and kept productive beta chains. CDR3 protein duplicates are merged, each entry listing the most common genes and DNA. Recorded for this sample are around 490,000 distinct CDR3 sequences; approximately 5.3% of them occurred a single time. Together, the top ten hold 3% to 4.5% of the sample. Specimen: blood, either unsorted or a sorted T cell fraction (not recorded which). Every receptor here comes from a male donor with ankylosing spondylitis.

The chain is built from TRBV20-1 and TRBJ2-1; no definite D call. The V end lost 3 bases, the J end lost 6 bases, and 9 bases lay between the germline ends. The CDR3 is made up of 12 amino acids. Germline V gene lookup returns CDR1 DFQATT and CDR2 SNEGSKA (reference sequence). CDR3 protein: CSARWLGNEQFF. The DNA of the CDR3 is TGCAGTGCTAGGTGGTTGGGCAATGAGCAGTTCTTC.

This clonotype was counted at least ten times. The V and J genes are TRBV7-9 and TRBJ2-1; 11 nucleotides line up with TRBD1. V was clipped by 3 bases and J by 14 bases; unmatched bases: 6. Germline V gene data show CDR1 as SEHNR and CDR2 as FQNEAQ (reference sequence). The CDR3 is 13 residues long. CDR3 in DNA: TGTGCCAGCAGCTTCCCAAGGGACAGGGGGGAGTTCTTC. This codes for CASSFPRDRGEFF.

This clonotype occurred a few times. The chain employs TRBV5-1 and TRBJ2-7, with unresolved D. Germline CDR1 and CDR2: SGHRS and YFSETQ. CDR3 length: 14 amino acids. Trimming removed 0 bases from V and 3 bases from J, with 10 bases in between. This chain's CDR3 is CASSLEAGLYEQYF. CDR3 sequence (DNA): TGCGCCAGCAGCTTGGAGGCAGGTCTCTACGAGCAGTACTTC.

This clonotype was found many times. This chain links TRBV12-3 or TRBV12-4 with TRBJ1-4, with D possibly matching TRBD1 (6 bases). CDR3 length equals 11 residues. V lost 8 bases and J lost 9, with 10 bases in between. The CDR3 loop reads CASRQGQKLFF. The CDR3 DNA reads TGTGCCAGCCGCCAGGGGCAAAAACTGTTTTTT.

This clonotype was recorded at least ten times. The V call is TRBV11-1, the J call TRBJ2-2; 7 nucleotides agree with TRBD2. Germline V lookup: CDR1 SGHAT, CDR2 FQDESV (reference sequence). The CDR3 sequence is 16 residues long. The junction had 6 bases not matched to a gene; V was cut back by 4 bases and J by 1 base. This chain's CDR3 is CASSSLLAENTGELFF. CDR3 DNA sequence: TGTGCCAGCAGCTCCCTCCTAGCGGAGAACACCGGGGAGCTGTTTTTT.

This clonotype was seen many times. The chain combines TRBV12-3 or TRBV12-4 with TRBJ1-2; the D gene is possibly TRBD1 (6 bases). The CDR3 is 14 residues long. The V end was cut by 10 bases, the J end by 4 bases, with 19 bases between. CDR3 nucleotide sequence: TGTGCCAACCGAAGACAGGCTGAAGGCTATGGCTACACCTTC. Its translation is CANRRQAEGYGYTF.

This clonotype was recorded many times. The chain carries TRBV5-1 and TRBJ2-5; 8 positions agree with TRBD2. The CDR3 has 15 residues. Trimming took 10 bases from V and 5 from J; bases not matched to a gene: 16. Germline CDR1 reads SGHRS; CDR2 reads YFSETQ. The CDR3 region has the DNA TGCGCCTCCAAACCCCCGGGAGGGCTCCAGGAGACCCAGTACTTC. Amino acids: CASKPPGGLQETQYF.

This clonotype showed up many times. This chain links TRBV4-3 with TRBJ1-1; 9 bases line up with TRBD1. Germline CDR1 reads LGHNA; CDR2 reads YSLEER. The CDR3 contains 15 residues. V was clipped by 3 bases and J by 1 base; unmatched bases: 3. CDR3 sequence reads: CASSHGTGKNTEAFF. CDR3 nucleotides: TGCGCCAGCAGCCACGGGACAGGGAAGAACACTGAAGCTTTCTTT.

In its sample, this clonotype was seen many times. This rearrangement joins TRBV4-3 to TRBJ1-6; 7 nucleotides line up with TRBD1. Germline loops: CDR1 LGHNA, CDR2 YSLEER. The CDR3 length is 17 residues. V dropped 1 base and J dropped 7; count of bases not matched to a gene: 10. CDR3 sequence: CASSQGRRQGWNSPLHF. The CDR3 coding sequence is TGCGCCAGCAGCCAAGGACGGAGACAGGGCTGGAATTCACCCCTCCACTTT.

The rearrangement links TRBV6-2 or TRBV6-3 to TRBJ2-7; D gene unclear. CDR3 size: 13 residues. Germline CDR1 MNHEY, CDR2 SVGEGT. Deletions cut 2 bases from V and 4 bases from J, with 9 bases between. The CDR3 DNA reads TGTGCCAGCAGTTACCCTGCGGCTTACGAGCAGTACTTC. Protein product: CASSYPAAYEQYF.

In this sample, this clonotype turned up a few times. The chain employs TRBV20-1 and TRBJ1-5; D gene unclear. The CDR3 spans 15 residues. V was pared by 0 bases and J by 4 bases, with 13 bases between. The germline V gene has CDR1 DFQATT and CDR2 SNEGSKA (reference sequence). The CDR3 sequence is CSAREPGSRNQPQHF. For the CDR3, the DNA is TGCAGTGCTAGAGAACCGGGTTCCAGAAATCAGCCCCAGCATTTT.

The chain combines TRBV5-1 with TRBJ1-3, with TRBD1 matching 8 bases. The germline gives CDR1 SGHRS, CDR2 YFSETQ. The J segment lost 4 bases and the V segment lost 3 bases, leaving 6 bases of the junction unmatched. CDR3 length: 15 amino acids. DNA for the CDR3: TGCGCCAGCAGCTCCGGACAGGGAGGAGGAAACACCATATATTTT. Translating gives CASSSGQGGGNTIYF.

This clonotype was seen repeatedly, ten times or more. V is TRBV27 and J is TRBJ2-3, with TRBD1 as a possible D gene (5 bases). Trimming pared 7 bases from V and 0 bases from J, leaving 17 bases between. The germline CDR1 and CDR2 sequences are MNHEY and SMNVEV (reference sequence). The CDR3 totals 16 residues. CDR3 loop: CASKYFPGASTDTQYF. In DNA, the CDR3 is TGTGCCAGCAAGTATTTCCCTGGGGCTAGCACAGATACGCAGTATTTT.

In this sample, this clonotype turned up many times. The chain employs TRBV10-3 and TRBJ1-3; a weak D match, TRBD1 (6 bases). Trimming cost V 8 bases and J 4 bases, with 12 bases left between them. The germline V gene encodes CDR1 ENHRY and CDR2 SYGVKD. The CDR3 spans 13 residues. For the CDR3, the DNA is TGTGCCATCGGAGGGACATTAGGAAACACCATATATTTT. As protein: CAIGGTLGNTIYF.

The sample holds many counts of this clonotype. The J gene is TRBJ1-1, the V gene TRBV10-3; no reliable D call. The length of the CDR3 is 11 residues. Per the germline V gene, CDR1 is ENHRY and CDR2 is SYGVKD. V lost 8 bases and J lost 2, with 6 bases in between. The CDR3 here is CAIGSNTEAFF. The CDR3 region has the DNA TGTGCCATCGGAAGTAACACTGAAGCTTTCTTT.

This clonotype was seen many times. The V gene is TRBV29-1, the J gene TRBJ2-4, with D perhaps assigned TRBD1 or TRBD2 (5 bases each). The CDR3 totals 13 residues. Germline CDR1 is SQVTM and CDR2 is ANQGSEA. V was shortened by 5 bases and J by 0 bases, with 8 bases between the two germline ends. The CDR3 region has the DNA TGCAGCGTTTTTGGGGGAGCCAAAAACATTCAGTACTTC. Its protein product is CSVFGGAKNIQYF.

This clonotype was recorded at least ten times. V and J are TRBV7-3 and TRBJ1-1, with D maybe TRBD1 (5 bases). The V end was cut by 5 bases, the J end by 4 bases, with 17 bases between. Per germline, CDR1 SGHTA and CDR2 FQGTGA. The CDR3 covers 15 residues. The CDR3 sequence is CASSTTGTYFTEAFF. CDR3 DNA: TGTGCCAGCAGCACAACCGGGACCTACTTCACTGAAGCTTTCTTT.

Many counts were recorded for this clonotype. CDR3 sequence: CASSLGDIGHFNEKLFF. CDR3 DNA: TGTGCCAGCAGCTTAGGAGACATTGGCCACTTTAATGAAAAACTGTTTTTT. This chain joins TRBV11-1 and TRBJ1-4; unclear D gene. The CDR3 spans 17 residues. V was shortened by 1 base and J by 4 bases, with 16 bases between the two germline ends. Germline V gene sequence: CDR1 SGHAT, CDR2 FQDESV (reference sequence).

This clonotype has just a few counts. The chain uses TRBV3-1 and TRBJ1-6; D is unresolved. Germline V lookup: CDR1 LGHDT, CDR2 YNNKEL (reference sequence). The CDR3 sequence is 14 residues long. The V gene lost 2 bases and the J gene lost 10 bases, with 12 bases spanning the gap. CDR3 protein: CASSQRERRSPLHF. The CDR3 DNA reads TGTGCCAGCAGCCAAAGGGAACGAAGATCACCCCTCCACTTT. The full variable domain, completed using reference TRBV3-1 and TRBJ1-6, is DTAVSQTPKYLVTQMGNDKSIKCEQNLGHDTMYWYKQDSKKFLKIMFSYNNKELIINETVPNRFSPKSPDKAHLNLHINSLELGDSAVYFCASSQRERRSPLHFGNGTRLTVT.

This clonotype was counted ten times or more. V is TRBV4-2 and J is TRBJ2-1, with 9 positions matching TRBD1. The V gene end was trimmed by 3 bases and the J gene end by 8 bases; junction bases not matched to a gene: 8. This CDR3 has 15 residues. Germline V lookup: CDR1 LGHNA, CDR2 YNFKEQ. The chain's CDR3 is CASSQGQTGGDEQFF. The CDR3 region has the DNA TGTGCCAGCAGCCAGGGGCAGACAGGGGGGGATGAGCAGTTCTTC.

In this sample, this clonotype turned up many times. This chain links TRBV20-1 with TRBJ1-1; D is undetermined. Trimming cost V 0 bases and J 0 bases, with 5 bases left between them. This CDR3 comprises 13 residues. Per germline, CDR1 DFQATT and CDR2 SNEGSKA (reference sequence). The CDR3 loop is CSARDMVNTEAFF. In nucleotides, the CDR3 is TGCAGTGCTAGAGATATGGTGAACACTGAAGCTTTCTTT.

The chain has TRBV20-1 and TRBJ2-3, with TRBD2 matching 7 bases. CDR1 is DFQATT and CDR2 is SNEGSKA in the germline V gene (reference sequence). The CDR3 is 15 amino acids. The trim removed 0 bases at V and 5 bases at J, leaving 8 bases unmatched. In DNA, the CDR3 is TGCAGTGCTAGAGATCTGCGGGAGTATATAGATACGCAGTATTTT. This sequence encodes CSARDLREYIDTQYF.

Ten or more counts support this clonotype. The genes are TRBV20-1 and TRBJ1-1; D possibly corresponds to TRBD1 (6 bases). In germline, CDR1 is DFQATT, CDR2 SNEGSKA (reference sequence). The V gene lost 1 base and the J gene lost 0 bases, with 9 bases spanning the gap. There are 14 residues in the CDR3. Here the CDR3 DNA reads TGCAGTGCTAGAGGGCAGGGGATGAACACTGAAGCTTTCTTT. This gives the protein CSARGQGMNTEAFF.

In this sample, this clonotype turned up many times. The V and J genes are TRBV28 and TRBJ1-5, with TRBD1 as a possible D gene (6 bases). Between the trimmed V and J ends, which lost 8 bases and 3 bases, there was a span of 17 bases. CDR3 size: 15 residues. The germline V gene encodes CDR1 MDHEN and CDR2 SYDVKM. CDR3: CASSYRALLNQPQHF. The CDR3 DNA reads TGTGCCAGCTCCTACAGGGCCCTCCTCAATCAGCCCCAGCATTTT.